This T cell receptor (beta chain) was recorded in a study of blood T cell repertoires in COVID-19 (dated by TCRdb to the early 2020s). About the investigation overall: Collaborator samples came from the United States, Italy and Spain and covered acute and convalescent phases of COVID-19. A de-identified subject ID, COVID-19 status, age in years and sex were almost always included in the sample metadata. Deeply sampled blood TCRbeta repertoires from subjects exposed to, actively infected with, or recovered from COVID-19 were included in the dataset. Samples were obtained from the ongoing ImmuneRACE study (first 160 participants) and from 1,000 to 1,500 subjects provided by 6 global collaborators. The repertoires were made available in a free public database intended to serve as a resource for research on the immune response to SARS-CoV-2. HLA class I and class II types, where available, came from metadata supplied by the sample provider rather than from assay-based typing. The material from the prospective study consisted of cDNA or gDNA derived from T cells, B-cell-depleted T cells, or PBMCs.

Turning to this clone: This clone's antigen is unknown. Base qualities are not provided; no much larger clone lies one nucleotide away.

CDR1 and CDR2 were assigned from the germline V gene as SGHRS and YFSETQ. V loses 3 bases at its end and J loses 4 bases; junction bases beyond the gene matches: 1. From cysteine to phenylalanine, the CDR3 is 14 amino acids long. Only the CDR3 region is kept as DNA, spanning 42 bases read in frame from base 1. Collaborating institutions collected whole blood in K2EDTA tubes following their own protocols. For TCRbeta analysis, collaborators shipped samples in one of three forms: frozen whole blood, isolated PBMCs, or DNA extracted from either of those sample types. TCRbeta CDR3 regions were amplified from genomic DNA by means of the immunoSEQ Assay, a bias-controlled multiplex PCR. In the authors' own workflow: The number of nucleated cells in each sample was estimated by amplification of reference gene primers within the assay. To quantify the absolute abundance of each unique TCRbeta CDR3 rearrangement, sequence reads were collapsed and filtered. For each sample, productive Simpson clonality was calculated by taking the square root of Simpson's diversity index across productive rearrangements. This immuneACCESS table, as held by TCRdb, lists in-frame sequences with V and J called but not all clones. Of the missing ones, under half trace to an unresolved V gene in checked studies; the others have no known cause. V, J and clone size derive from that table, while D and trimming were established from the DNA sequence. Across this sample there are 130,000 or so clones, with about 86% seen only once. 5.5% to 6% of the sample is in the top ten clones.

The full study reports these points: Clinical and demographic metadata were provided uncurated, with the amount varying by source and participant.

The sequenced sample consisted of peripheral blood. This clonotype was obtained from a man older than 75 with active or convalescent COVID-19. The chain was built from TRBV5-1 and TRBJ2-1, and TRBD1 aligns with 10 junction nucleotides. The DNA reads TGCGCCAGCAGCTCGGGACAGGGGTACAATGAGCAGTTCTTC. This codes for CASSSGQGYNEQFF.